The 10 T cell receptor beta chains reported below all come from one sample, sequenced in a study of T cell repertoires in cytomegalovirus infection (dated by TCRdb to the late 2010s). These receptors lack a known antigen. The listed sequencing device is Illumina HiSeq 1500. TCRdb reworked the public reads: Q25 trimming with fastp, MiXCR clone assembly, productive beta chains retained. Identical CDR3 protein sequences are pooled into one entry, listed with their most common genes and DNA. This sample has about 740,000 distinct CDR3 sequences in its table, and around a third of those were observed once. In total, the top ten clones hold approximately 18% of the sample. This specimen's treatment or condition label, per the study, means: in vitro stimulation with specific CMV peptide epitopes to enrich CMV-specific T cells. The sample here was cultured PBMCs, taken from culture after CMV antigen stimulation. Receptor source: a human donor in good health (CMV status not recorded). Some clones in this sample may be carry-over from other donors' samples.

The V gene is TRBV19, the J gene TRBJ2-7; unclear D gene. Germline values: CDR1 LNHDA, CDR2 SQIVND (reference sequence). Trimming took 5 bases from V and 6 from J, leaving 11 bases between them. CDR3 length: 12 residues. CDR3 in DNA: TGTGCCAGTAGTGGAGCACGGATCGAGCAGTACTTC. Amino acid sequence: CASSGARIEQYF.

The chain combines TRBV12-3 or TRBV12-4 with TRBJ2-3; 10 positions match TRBD2. This CDR3 region has 18 residues. J was trimmed by 0 bases and V by 6 bases; bases with no gene match: 12. This CDR3 reads CASSIQASGGSSTDTQYF. The CDR3 DNA follows: TGTGCCAGCAGCATTCAGGCTAGCGGGGGTTCTAGCACAGATACGCAGTATTTT.

This clonotype was found a few times. The chain is built from TRBV27 and TRBJ2-1; D uncertain. This CDR3 contains 14 residues. Germline CDR1 reads MNHEY; CDR2 reads SMNVEV (reference sequence). V lost 6 bases, J lost 0 bases, and 9 bases lay in between. In DNA, the CDR3 is TGTGCCAGCAGCAACAGTGGCTCCTACAATGAGCAGTTCTTC. This encodes CASSNSGSYNEQFF.

This chain uses TRBV24-1 with TRBJ2-5; TRBD2 aligns across 10 bases. CDR1 KGHDR and CDR2 SFDVKD come from the germline V gene. The CDR3 covers 16 residues. V lost 5 bases to trimming and J lost 5 bases; unmatched junction nucleotides: 10. The CDR3 loop is CATSASVAGGVETQYF. The CDR3 nucleotides read TGTGCCACCAGTGCCTCAGTAGCGGGGGGAGTTGAGACCCAGTACTTC.

The rearrangement links TRBV7-4 to TRBJ1-6; D ambiguous. CDR3 size: 14 residues. Germline lookup yields CDR1 SGHVT and CDR2 SQSDAQ. Trimming took off 3 bases at V and 7 bases at J, with 10 bases between the two ends. This CDR3 is CASSFTGSNSPLHF. The CDR3 DNA sequence: TGTGCCAGCAGCTTTACGGGAAGCAATTCACCCCTCCACTTT.

The CDR3: CASSLDRVLGYEGTGELFF. The CDR3 DNA reads TGTGCCAGCAGTCTGGACAGGGTTTTAGGATACGAAGGCACCGGGGAGCTGTTTTTT. The chain links TRBV12-3 or TRBV12-4 to TRBJ2-2, with 8 bases that match TRBD1. The CDR3 covers 19 residues. V shed 5 bases, J shed 4 bases, and the junction held 18 bases outside the gene matches.

DNA for the CDR3: TGTGCCAGCTGGTGGGGCGGGGGCAATGAGCAGTTCTTC. Its translation: CASWWGGGNEQFF. The gene calls are TRBV28 and TRBJ2-1; 7 bases are shared with TRBD2. Losses at the gene ends were 8 bases for V and 6 bases for J; bases not matched to a gene: 7. Germline-derived CDR1 and CDR2 are MDHEN and SYDVKM. This CDR3 contains 13 residues.

This clonotype was seen a few times. The chain joins TRBV7-2 to TRBJ2-5; D not resolved. The CDR3 consists of 13 residues. Germline CDR1 is SGHTA and CDR2 is FQGNSA. The V end lost 5 bases, the J end lost 1 base, and 8 bases lay between the germline ends. CDR3 coding DNA: TGTGCCAGCAGCCAAACCTTCCAAGAGACCCAGTACTTC. It is translated as CASSQTFQETQYF.

The V call is TRBV28, the J call TRBJ2-4; D might be TRBD1 (5 bases). Germline CDR1 reads MDHEN; CDR2 reads SYDVKM. The CDR3 is made up of 13 amino acids. Trimming took 10 bases from V and 3 from J, leaving 13 bases between them. For the CDR3, the DNA is TGTGCCATTACTGACAGTAACAAAAACATTCAGTACTTC. It codes for CAITDSNKNIQYF.

This chain uses TRBV12-3 or TRBV12-4 with TRBJ1-5; 7 bases are shared with TRBD1. CDR3 length equals 15 residues. V was pared by 6 bases and J by 5 bases, with 10 bases of the junction left unmatched. CDR3 in DNA: TGTGCCAGCAGGAGGACAGGAAGTAGGGATCAGCCCCAGCATTTT. Protein sequence: CASRRTGSRDQPQHF.